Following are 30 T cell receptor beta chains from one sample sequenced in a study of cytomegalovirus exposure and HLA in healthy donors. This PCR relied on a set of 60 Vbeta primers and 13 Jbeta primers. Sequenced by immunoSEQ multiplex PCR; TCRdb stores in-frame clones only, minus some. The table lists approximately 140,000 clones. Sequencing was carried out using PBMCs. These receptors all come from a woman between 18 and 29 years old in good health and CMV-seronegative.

The CDR3: CAITRGISYNEQFF. As DNA, the CDR3 is TGTGCCATAACCAGAGGAATTTCCTACAATGAGCAGTTCTTC. The chain joins TRBV6-6 to TRBJ2-1; D gene ambiguous. CDR1 and CDR2 from the germline V gene are MNHNY and SVGAGI (reference sequence). CDR3 length: 14 residues. Trimming took off 10 bases at V and 1 base at J, with 14 bases between the two ends.

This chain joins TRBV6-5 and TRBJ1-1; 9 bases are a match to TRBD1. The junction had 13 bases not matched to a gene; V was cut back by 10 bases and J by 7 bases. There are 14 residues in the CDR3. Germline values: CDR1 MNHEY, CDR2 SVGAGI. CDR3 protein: CAIFSPDRGFEAFF. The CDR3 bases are TGTGCCATTTTTTCCCCGGACAGGGGTTTTGAAGCTTTCTTT.

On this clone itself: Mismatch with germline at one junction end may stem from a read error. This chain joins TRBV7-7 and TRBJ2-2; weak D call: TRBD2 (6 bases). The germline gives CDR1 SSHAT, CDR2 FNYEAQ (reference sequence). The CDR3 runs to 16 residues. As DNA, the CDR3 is TGTGCTAGCAGCTTAGTCGGGAGTCCGAACACCGGGGAGCTGTTTTTT. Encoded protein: CASSLVGSPNTGELFF.

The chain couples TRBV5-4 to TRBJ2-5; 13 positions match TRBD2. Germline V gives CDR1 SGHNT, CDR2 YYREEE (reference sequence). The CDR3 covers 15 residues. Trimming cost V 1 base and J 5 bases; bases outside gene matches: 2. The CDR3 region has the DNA TGTGCCAGCAGCTTGCCACTAGCGGGAGGGGAGACCCAGTACTTC. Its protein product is CASSLPLAGGETQYF.

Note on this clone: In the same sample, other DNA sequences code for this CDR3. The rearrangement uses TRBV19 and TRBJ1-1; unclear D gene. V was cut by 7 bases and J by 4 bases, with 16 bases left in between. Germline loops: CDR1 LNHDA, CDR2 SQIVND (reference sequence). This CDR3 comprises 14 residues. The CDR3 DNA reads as TGTGCCAGTAACCCCGGCTTGCGGATCACTGAAGCTTTCTTT. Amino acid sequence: CASNPGLRITEAFF.

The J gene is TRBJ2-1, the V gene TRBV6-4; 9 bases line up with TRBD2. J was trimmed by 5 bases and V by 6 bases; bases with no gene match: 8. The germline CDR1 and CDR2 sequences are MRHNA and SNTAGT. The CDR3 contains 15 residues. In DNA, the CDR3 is TGTGCCAGCAGCTTCTCTAGCGGGACCAACAATGAGCAGTTCTTC. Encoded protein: CASSFSSGTNNEQFF.

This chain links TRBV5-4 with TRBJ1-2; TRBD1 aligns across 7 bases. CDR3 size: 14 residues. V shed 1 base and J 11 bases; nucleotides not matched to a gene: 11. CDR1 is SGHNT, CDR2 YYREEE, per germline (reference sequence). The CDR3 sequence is CASSLWGSGGYYTF. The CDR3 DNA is TGTGCCAGCAGCTTGTGGGGGTCAGGGGGTTATTACACCTTC.

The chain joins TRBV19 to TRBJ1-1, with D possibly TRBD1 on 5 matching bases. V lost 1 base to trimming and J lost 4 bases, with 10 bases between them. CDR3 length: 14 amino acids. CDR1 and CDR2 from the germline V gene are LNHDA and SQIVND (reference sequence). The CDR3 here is CASSIVGGGTEAFF. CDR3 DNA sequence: TGTGCCAGTAGTATAGTCGGGGGAGGCACTGAAGCTTTCTTT.

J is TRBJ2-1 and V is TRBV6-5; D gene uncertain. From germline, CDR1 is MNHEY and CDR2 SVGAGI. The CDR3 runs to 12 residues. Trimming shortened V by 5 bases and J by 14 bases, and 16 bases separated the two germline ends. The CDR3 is CASSRSTLPEFF. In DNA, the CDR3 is TGTGCCAGCAGTCGCTCGACACTCCCGGAGTTCTTC.

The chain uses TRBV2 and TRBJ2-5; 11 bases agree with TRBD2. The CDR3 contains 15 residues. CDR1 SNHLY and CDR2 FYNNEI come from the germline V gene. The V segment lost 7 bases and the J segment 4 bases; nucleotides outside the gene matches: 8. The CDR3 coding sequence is TGTGCCAGCAAACGGTACCTAGCGGGAGGAGAGACCCAGTACTTC. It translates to CASKRYLAGGETQYF.

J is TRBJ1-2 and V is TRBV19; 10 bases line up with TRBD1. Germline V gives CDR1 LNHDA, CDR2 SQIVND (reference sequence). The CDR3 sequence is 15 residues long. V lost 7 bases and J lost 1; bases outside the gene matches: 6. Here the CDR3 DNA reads TGTGCCAGTACGCCTGGGACAGGGGTTAACTATGGCTACACCTTC. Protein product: CASTPGTGVNYGYTF.

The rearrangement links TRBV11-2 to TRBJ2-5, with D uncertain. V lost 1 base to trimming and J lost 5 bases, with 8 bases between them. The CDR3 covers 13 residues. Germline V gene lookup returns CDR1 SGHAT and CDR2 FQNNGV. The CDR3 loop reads CASSLALYETQYF. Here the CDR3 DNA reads TGTGCCAGCAGCTTAGCCCTCTATGAGACCCAGTACTTC. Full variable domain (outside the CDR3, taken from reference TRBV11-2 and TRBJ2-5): EAGVAQSPRYKIIEKRQSVAFWCNPISGHATLYWYQQILGQGPKLLIQFQNNGVVDDSQLPKDRFSAERLKGVDSTLKIQPAKLEDSAVYLCASSLALYETQYFGPGTRLLVL.

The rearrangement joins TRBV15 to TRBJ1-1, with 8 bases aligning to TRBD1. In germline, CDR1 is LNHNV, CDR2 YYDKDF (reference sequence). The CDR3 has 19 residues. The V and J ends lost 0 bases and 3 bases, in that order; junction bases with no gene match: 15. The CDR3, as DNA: TGTGCCACCAGCAGAGATACAAATACCACCAGGGGGCGCGACACTGAAGCTTTCTTT. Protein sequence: CATSRDTNTTRGRDTEAFF.

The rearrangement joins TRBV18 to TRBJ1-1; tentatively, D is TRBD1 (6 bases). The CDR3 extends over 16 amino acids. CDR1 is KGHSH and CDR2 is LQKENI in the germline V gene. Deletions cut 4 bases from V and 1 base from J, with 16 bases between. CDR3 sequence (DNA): TGTGCCAGCTCACTAAACGATTGGACAGCGAACACTGAAGCTTTCTTT. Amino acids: CASSLNDWTANTEAFF.

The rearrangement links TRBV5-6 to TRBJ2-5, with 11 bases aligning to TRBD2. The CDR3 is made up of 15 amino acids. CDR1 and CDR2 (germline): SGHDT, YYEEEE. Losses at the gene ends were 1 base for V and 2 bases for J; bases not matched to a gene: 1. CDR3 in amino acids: CASSLTSGGQETQYF. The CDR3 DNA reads TGTGCCAGCAGCTTGACTAGCGGGGGACAAGAGACCCAGTACTTC. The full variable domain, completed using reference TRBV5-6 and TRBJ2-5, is DAGVTQSPTHLIKTRGQQVTLRCSPKSGHDTVSWYQQALGQGPQFIFQYYEEEERQRGNFPDRFSGHQFPNYSSELNVNALLLGDSALYLCASSLTSGGQETQYFGPGTRLLVL.

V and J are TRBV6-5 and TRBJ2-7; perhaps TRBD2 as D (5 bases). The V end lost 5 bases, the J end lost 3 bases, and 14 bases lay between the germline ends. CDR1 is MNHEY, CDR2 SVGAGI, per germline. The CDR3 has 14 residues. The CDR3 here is CASSPRPGSYEQYF. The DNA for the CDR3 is TGTGCCAGCAGTCCGCGACCGGGGAGCTACGAGCAGTACTTC.

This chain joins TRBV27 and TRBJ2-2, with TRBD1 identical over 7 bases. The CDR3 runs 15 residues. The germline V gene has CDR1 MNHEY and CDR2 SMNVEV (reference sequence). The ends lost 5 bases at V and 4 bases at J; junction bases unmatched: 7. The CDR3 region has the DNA TGTGCCAGCAGTCCTCTGAGGGGGCGCACCGGGGAGCTGTTTTTT. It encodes CASSPLRGRTGELFF.

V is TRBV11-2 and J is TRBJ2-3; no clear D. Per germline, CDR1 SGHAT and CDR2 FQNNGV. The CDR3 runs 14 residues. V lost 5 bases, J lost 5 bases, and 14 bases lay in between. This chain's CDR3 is CASSQDIILDTQYF. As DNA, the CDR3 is TGTGCCAGCAGCCAGGATATCATCTTAGATACGCAGTATTTT.

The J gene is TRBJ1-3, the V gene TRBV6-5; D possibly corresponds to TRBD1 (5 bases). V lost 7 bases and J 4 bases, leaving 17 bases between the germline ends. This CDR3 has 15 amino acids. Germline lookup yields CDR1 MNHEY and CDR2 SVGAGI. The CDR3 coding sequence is TGTGCCAGCACCGGGACCCTGGCGGGAGGAAACACCATATATTTT. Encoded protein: CASTGTLAGGNTIYF.

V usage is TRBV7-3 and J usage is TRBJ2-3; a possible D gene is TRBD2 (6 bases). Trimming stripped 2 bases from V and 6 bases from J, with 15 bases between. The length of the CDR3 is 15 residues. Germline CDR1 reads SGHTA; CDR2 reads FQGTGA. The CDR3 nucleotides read TGTGCCAGCAGCTTAGAGCGGCGGGAATTTGATACGCAGTATTTT. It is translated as CASSLERREFDTQYF.

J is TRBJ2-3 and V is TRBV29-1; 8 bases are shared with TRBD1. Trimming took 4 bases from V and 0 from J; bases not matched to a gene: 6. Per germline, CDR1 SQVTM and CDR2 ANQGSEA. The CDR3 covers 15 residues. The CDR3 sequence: CSVVLGQGSTDTQYF. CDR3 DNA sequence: TGCAGCGTTGTCCTCGGACAGGGAAGCACAGATACGCAGTATTTT.

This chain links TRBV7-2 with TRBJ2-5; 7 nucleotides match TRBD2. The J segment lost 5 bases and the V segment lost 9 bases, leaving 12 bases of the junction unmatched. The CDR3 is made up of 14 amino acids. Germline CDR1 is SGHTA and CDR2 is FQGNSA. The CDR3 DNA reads TGTGCCAGGGGTGGGCCGGGAGGAAGGGAGACCCAGTACTTC. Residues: CARGGPGGRETQYF.

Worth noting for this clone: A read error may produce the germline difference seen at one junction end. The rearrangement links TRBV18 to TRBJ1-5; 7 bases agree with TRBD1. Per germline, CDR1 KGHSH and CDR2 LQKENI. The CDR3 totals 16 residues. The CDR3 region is CTSSGQDPFGNQPQHF. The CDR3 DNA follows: TGTACCAGCTCAGGACAGGACCCCTTCGGCAATCAGCCCCAGCATTTT.

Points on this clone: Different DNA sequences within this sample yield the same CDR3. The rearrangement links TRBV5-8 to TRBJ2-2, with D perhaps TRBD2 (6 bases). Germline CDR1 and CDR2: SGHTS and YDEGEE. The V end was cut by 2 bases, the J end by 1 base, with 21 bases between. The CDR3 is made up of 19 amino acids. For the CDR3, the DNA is TGTGCCAGCAGCTTACGGGGACTGGCGGGAACCCTGAACACCGGGGAGCTGTTTTTT. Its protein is CASSLRGLAGTLNTGELFF.

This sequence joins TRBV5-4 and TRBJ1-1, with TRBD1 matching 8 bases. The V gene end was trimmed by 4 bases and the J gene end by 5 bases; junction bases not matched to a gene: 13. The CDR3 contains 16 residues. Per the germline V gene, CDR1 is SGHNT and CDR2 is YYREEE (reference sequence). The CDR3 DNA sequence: TGTGCCAGCAGCGGAGCCCGGGACAGGAGTTTTACTGAAGCTTTCTTT. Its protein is CASSGARDRSFTEAFF.

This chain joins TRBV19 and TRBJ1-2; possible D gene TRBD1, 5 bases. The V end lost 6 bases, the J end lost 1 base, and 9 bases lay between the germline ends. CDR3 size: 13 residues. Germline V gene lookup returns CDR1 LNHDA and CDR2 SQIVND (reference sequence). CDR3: CASRKQVNYGYTF. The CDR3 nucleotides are TGTGCCAGTAGAAAACAGGTTAACTATGGCTACACCTTC.

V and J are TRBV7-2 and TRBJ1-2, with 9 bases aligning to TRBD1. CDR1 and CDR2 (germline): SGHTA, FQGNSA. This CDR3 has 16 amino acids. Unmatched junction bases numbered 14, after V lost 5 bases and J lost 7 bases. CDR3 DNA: TGTGCCAGCAGCCTCGACTTCGACAGGGGGTTAAGTGGCTACACCTTC. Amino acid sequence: CASSLDFDRGLSGYTF.

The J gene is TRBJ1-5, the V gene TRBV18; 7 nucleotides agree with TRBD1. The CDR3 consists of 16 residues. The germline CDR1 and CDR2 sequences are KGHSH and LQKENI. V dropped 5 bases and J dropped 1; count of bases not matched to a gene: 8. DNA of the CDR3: TGTGCCAGCTCAACTGGGGGGACAGAAAGCAATCAGCCCCAGCATTTT. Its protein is CASSTGGTESNQPQHF.

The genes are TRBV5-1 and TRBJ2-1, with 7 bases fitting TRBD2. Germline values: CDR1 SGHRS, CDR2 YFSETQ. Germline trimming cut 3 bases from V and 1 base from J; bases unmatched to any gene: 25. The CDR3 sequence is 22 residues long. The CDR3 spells CASSWGRVTRESVFGSYNEQFF. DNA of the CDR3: TGCGCCAGCAGCTGGGGGAGGGTGACGCGGGAGTCCGTGTTCGGGTCCTACAATGAGCAGTTCTTC. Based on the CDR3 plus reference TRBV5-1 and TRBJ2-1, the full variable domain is KAGVTQTPRYLIKTRGQQVTLSCSPISGHRSVSWYQQTPGQGLQFLFEYFSETQRNKGNFPGRFSGRQFSNSRSEMNVSTLELGDSALYLCASSWGRVTRESVFGSYNEQFFGPGTRLTVL.

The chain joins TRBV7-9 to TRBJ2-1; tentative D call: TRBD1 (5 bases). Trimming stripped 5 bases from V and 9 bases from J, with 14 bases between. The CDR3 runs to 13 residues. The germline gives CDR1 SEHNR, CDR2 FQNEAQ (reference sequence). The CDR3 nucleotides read TGTGCCAGCAGCCCCAAGGACATGTCTGAGCAGTTCTTC. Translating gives CASSPKDMSEQFF.